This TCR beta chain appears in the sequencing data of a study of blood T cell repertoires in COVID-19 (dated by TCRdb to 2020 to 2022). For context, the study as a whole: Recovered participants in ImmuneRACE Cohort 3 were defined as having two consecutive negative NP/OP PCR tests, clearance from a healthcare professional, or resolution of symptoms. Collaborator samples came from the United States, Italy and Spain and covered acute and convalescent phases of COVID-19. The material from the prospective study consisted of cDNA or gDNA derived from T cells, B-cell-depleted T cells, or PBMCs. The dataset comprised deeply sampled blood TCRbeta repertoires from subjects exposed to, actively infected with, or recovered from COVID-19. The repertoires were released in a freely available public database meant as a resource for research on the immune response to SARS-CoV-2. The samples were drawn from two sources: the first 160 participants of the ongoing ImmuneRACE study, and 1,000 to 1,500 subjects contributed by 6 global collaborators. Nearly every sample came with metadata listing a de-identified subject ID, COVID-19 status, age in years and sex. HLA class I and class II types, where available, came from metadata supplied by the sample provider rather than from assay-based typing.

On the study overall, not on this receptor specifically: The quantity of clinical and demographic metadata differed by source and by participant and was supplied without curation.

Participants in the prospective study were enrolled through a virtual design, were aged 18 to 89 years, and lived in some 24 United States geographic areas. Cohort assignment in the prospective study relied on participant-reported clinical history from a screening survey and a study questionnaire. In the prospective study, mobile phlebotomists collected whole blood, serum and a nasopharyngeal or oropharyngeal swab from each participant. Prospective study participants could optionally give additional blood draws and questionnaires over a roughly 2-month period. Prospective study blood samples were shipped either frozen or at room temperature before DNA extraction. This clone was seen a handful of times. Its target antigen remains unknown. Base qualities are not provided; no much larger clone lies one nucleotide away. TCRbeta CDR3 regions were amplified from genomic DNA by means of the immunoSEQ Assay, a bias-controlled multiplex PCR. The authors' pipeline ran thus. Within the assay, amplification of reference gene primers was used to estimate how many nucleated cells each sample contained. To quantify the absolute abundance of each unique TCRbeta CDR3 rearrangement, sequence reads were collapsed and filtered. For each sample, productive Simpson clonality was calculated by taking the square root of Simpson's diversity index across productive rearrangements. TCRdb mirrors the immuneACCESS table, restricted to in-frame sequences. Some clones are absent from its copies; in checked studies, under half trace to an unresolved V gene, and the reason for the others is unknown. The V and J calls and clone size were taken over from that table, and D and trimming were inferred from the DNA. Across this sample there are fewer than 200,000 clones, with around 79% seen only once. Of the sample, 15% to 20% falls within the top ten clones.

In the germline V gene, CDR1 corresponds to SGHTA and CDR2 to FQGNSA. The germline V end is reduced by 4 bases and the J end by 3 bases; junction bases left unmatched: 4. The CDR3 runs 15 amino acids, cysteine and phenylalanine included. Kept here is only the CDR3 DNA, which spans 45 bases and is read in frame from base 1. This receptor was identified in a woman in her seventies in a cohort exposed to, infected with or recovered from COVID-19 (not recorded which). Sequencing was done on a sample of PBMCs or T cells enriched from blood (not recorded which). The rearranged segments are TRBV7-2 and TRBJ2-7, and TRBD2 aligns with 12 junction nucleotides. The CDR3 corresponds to CASSWTSGKGYEQYF. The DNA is TGTGCCAGCAGCTGGACTAGCGGGAAGGGCTACGAGCAGTACTTC.